This T cell receptor beta chain is drawn from a study of blood T cell repertoires in COVID-19. Turning to the study itself: The United States, Italy and Spain were the sources of the acute and convalescent COVID-19 samples.

Symptom resolution, clearance, or two negative PCRs marked the recovered donors of Cohort 3. Germline loops: CDR1 GTSNPN, CDR2 SVGIG (reference sequence). The CDR3 contains 18 residues. V dropped 3 bases and J dropped 3 bases, with 23 bases sitting between them. This clone was observed a handful of times. Original processing methods: Nucleated cell counts were estimated from reference gene primer amplification. Generated by immunoSEQ multiplex PCR, the TCRdb table keeps only in-frame clones and is missing some. The V and J calls and clone size are taken from that table; D and trimming were inferred from the DNA. The table includes 150,000 to 200,000 clones, more than 65% detected once.

This clonotype was obtained from a man aged 50 to 59 who had recovered from COVID-19. The sequencing input was PBMCs or T cells enriched from blood (not recorded which). J is TRBJ2-2 and V is TRBV30, with TRBD2 as a possible D gene (5 bases). The CDR3 reads CAWRPTRLNVGYTGELFF. In DNA, the CDR3 is TGTGCCTGGAGACCAACCCGACTAAATGTAGGCTACACCGGGGAGCTGTTTTTT.